This TCR beta chain was sequenced for a study of T cell responses to AZD1222 COVID-19 vaccine. Worth noting for this clone: Its target is unknown.

Study-wide results and limits: Regions 160-218 and 743-854 held dominance among vaccine-associated CD4 TCRs, which spanned spike. Repertoires in all cases were sampled only once the peak T cell response had passed. At baseline, seropositivity was found in only a handful of AZD1222 recipients.

V was cut by 5 bases and J by 6 bases, with 2 bases left in between. The CDR3 sequence is 10 residues long. Germline CDR1 and CDR2: PRHDT and FYEKMQ (reference sequence). TCRdb's copy holds only in-frame clones and misses some; the assay was immunoSEQ multiplex PCR. The table shows some 100,000 clones, with 86% occurring only once. Sequencing was performed on peripheral blood, taken 28 days after the second AZD1222 dose. The genes are TRBV13 and TRBJ2-1; D unclear. The sequence derives from an adult who received the AZD1222 COVID-19 vaccine. CDR3 DNA: TGTGCCAGCAGCACCAATGAGCAGTTCTTC. Its protein is CASSTNEQFF.